Here is one T cell receptor (beta chain) with its context. Antigen: not known. Germline loops: CDR1 SGHAT, CDR2 FQNNGV. V shed 1 base and J shed 7 bases, with 8 bases lying between them. This CDR3 contains 13 residues. An Oncomine TCR Beta short-read assay was used to sequence the DNA from cultured CD4+ T cells. MiXCR, run by TCRdb on the PCR reads, gives a single entry per CDR3 protein. Of approximately 11,000 distinct CDR3 sequences in the sample, about a third were seen once. Regarding treatment: roughly 10-day PBMC culture with coronavirus spike peptide pools or control peptides (ViraFEST assay). PBMC cultures, at 1.5 million to 2.5 million cells per well, received approximately 10 IU/ml IL-2 and about 11 ug/ml peptide pools. The sample originates from a study of vaccination and CD4 T cells after COVID-19. Whole-study results and caveats: Although the median of SARS-CoV-2-reactive clonotypes rose from around 19 to 38, the change was not significant. Nearly all convalescent vaccine-specific clones, 304 of 307, recognized only SARS-CoV-2 spike.

Sequenced input: CD4+ T cells from blood, cultured in vitro. This clonotype was obtained from a human donor who had recovered from COVID-19. This sequence joins TRBV11-2 and TRBJ1-5; D gene unclear. The CDR3 DNA reads as TGTGCCAGCAGCTTAGGGCCCCAACAGCCCCAGCATTTT. The encoded protein is CASSLGPQQPQHF.